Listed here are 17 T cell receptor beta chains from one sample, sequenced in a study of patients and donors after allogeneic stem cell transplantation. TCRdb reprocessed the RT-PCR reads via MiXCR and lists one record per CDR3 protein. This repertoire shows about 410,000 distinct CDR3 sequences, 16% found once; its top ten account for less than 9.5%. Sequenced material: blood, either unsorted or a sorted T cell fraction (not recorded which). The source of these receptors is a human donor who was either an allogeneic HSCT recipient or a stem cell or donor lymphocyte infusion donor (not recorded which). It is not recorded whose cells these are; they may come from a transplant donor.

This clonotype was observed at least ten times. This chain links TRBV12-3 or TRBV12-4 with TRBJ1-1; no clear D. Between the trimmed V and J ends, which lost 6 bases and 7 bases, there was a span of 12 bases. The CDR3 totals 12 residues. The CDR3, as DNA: TGTGCCAGCAGAGGAGGGCAACTTGAAGCTTTCTTT. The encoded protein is CASRGGQLEAFF.

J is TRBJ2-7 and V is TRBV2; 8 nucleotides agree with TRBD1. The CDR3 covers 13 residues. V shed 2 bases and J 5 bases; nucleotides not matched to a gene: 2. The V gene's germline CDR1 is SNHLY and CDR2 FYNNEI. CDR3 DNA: TGTGCCAGCAGTGAACAGGGGGCCCACGAGCAGTACTTC. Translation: CASSEQGAHEQYF.

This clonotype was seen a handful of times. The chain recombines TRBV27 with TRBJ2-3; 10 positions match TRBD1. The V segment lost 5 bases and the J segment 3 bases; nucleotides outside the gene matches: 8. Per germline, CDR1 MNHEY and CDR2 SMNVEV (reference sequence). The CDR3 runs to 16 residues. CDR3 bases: TGTGCCAGCAGTGCCCAACGGGACAGGGGAACAGATACGCAGTATTTT. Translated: CASSAQRDRGTDTQYF.

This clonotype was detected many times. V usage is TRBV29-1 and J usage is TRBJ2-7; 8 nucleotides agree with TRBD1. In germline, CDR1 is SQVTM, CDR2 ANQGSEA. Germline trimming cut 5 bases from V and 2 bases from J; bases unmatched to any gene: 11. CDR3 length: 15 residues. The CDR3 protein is CSVTRGRDRTYEQYF. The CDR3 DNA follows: TGCAGCGTTACCAGGGGGCGGGACAGAACCTACGAGCAGTACTTC.

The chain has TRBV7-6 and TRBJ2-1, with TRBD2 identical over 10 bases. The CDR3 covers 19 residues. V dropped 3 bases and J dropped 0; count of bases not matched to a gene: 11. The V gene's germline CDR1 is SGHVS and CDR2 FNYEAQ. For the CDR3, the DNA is TGTGCCAGCAGCTTTAACCCTAGCGGGAGTCCAAGCTCCTACAATGAGCAGTTCTTC. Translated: CASSFNPSGSPSSYNEQFF.

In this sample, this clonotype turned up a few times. CDR3 in DNA: TGTGCCAGCAGCTTCGGACAGGGGTTCTACAATGAGCAGTTCTTC. Amino acid sequence: CASSFGQGFYNEQFF. The chain recombines TRBV11-2 with TRBJ2-1; 9 nucleotides agree with TRBD1. The V and J ends lost 3 bases and 3 bases, in that order; junction bases with no gene match: 3. The germline V gene has CDR1 SGHAT and CDR2 FQNNGV. The CDR3 length is 15 residues.

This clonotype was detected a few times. As DNA, the CDR3 is TGCGCCAGCAGCCCGGCCCAGCGGGCAAGCACAGATACGCAGTATTTT. It codes for CASSPAQRASTDTQYF. The chain joins TRBV5-1 to TRBJ2-3; tentative D call: TRBD2 (6 bases). V lost 4 bases, J lost 0 bases, and 15 bases lay in between. Looked up from germline, CDR1 is SGHRS and CDR2 is YFSETQ. The CDR3 is 16 residues long.

The CDR3: CATSKQGRTIYF. CDR3 nucleotide sequence: TGTGCCACCAGCAAACAGGGACGCACCATATATTTT. This chain joins TRBV15 and TRBJ1-3; D may be TRBD1 (6 bases). Germline V gene sequence: CDR1 LNHNV, CDR2 YYDKDF (reference sequence). V lost 4 bases to trimming and J lost 9 bases, with 10 bases between them. The CDR3 is 12 residues long.

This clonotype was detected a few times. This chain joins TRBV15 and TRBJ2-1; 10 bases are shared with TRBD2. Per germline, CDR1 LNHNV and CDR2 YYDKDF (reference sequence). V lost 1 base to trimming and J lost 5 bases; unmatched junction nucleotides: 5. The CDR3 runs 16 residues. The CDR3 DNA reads TGTGCCACCAGCAGAGGACCTAGCGGGAGTGACAATGAGCAGTTCTTC. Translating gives CATSRGPSGSDNEQFF.

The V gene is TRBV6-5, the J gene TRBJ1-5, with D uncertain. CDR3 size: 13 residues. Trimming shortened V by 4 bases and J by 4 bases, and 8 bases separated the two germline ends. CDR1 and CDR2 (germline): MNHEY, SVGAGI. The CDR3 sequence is CASSFMRNQPQHF. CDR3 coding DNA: TGTGCCAGCAGTTTTATGCGAAATCAGCCCCAGCATTTT.

CDR3 sequence: CASSPMTGIYSNQPQHF. CDR3 DNA: TGTGCCAGCAGTCCCATGACAGGGATATATAGCAATCAGCCCCAGCATTTT. This chain uses TRBV6-1 with TRBJ1-5, with TRBD1 matching over 7 bases. The V and J ends lost 5 bases and 0 bases, in that order; junction bases with no gene match: 10. This CDR3 has 17 amino acids. Germline loops: CDR1 MNHNS, CDR2 SASEGT.

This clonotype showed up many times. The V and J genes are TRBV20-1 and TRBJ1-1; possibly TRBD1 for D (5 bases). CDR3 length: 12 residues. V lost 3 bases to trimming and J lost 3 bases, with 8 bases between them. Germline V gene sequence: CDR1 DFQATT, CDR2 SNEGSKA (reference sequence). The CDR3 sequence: CSASTGDTEAFF. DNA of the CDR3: TGCAGTGCTAGTACGGGGGACACTGAAGCTTTCTTT.

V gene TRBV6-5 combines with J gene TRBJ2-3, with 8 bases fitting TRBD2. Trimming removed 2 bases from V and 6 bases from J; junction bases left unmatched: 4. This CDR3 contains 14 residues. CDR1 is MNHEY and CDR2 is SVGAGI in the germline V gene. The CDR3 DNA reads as TGTGCCAGCAGTTACGAGCGGGGGACTGATACGCAGTATTTT. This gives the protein CASSYERGTDTQYF.

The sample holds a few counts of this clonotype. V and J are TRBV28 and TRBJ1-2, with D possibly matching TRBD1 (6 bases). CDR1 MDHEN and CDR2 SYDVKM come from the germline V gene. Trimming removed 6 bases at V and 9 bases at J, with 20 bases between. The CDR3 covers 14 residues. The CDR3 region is CASRNRDVLWSYTF. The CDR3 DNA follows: TGTGCCAGCAGAAACAGGGATGTACTATGGAGCTACACCTTC.

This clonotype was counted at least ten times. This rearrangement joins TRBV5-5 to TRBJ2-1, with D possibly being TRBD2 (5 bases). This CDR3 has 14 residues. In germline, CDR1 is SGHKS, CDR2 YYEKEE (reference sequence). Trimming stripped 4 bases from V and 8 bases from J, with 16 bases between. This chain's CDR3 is CASSLTRVSDEQFF. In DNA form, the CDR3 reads TGTGCCAGCAGCCTCACTAGGGTTTCGGATGAGCAGTTCTTC. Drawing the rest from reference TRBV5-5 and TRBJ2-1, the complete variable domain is DAGVTQSPTHLIKTRGQQVTLRCSPISGHKSVSWYQQVLGQGPQFIFQYYEKEERGRGNFPDRFSARQFPNYSSELNVNALLLGDSALYLCASSLTRVSDEQFFGPGTRLTVL.

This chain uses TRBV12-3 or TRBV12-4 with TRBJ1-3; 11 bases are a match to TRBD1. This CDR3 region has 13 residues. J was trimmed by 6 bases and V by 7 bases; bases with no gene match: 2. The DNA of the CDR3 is TGTGCCAGCAACGGACAGGGGGCAAACACCATATATTTT. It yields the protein CASNGQGANTIYF.

The CDR3 here is CASSLAMPRTDTQYF. DNA for the CDR3: TGTGCCAGCAGTTTAGCGATGCCCCGCACAGATACGCAGTATTTT. The V call is TRBV12-3 or TRBV12-4, the J call TRBJ2-3; D not certain. The CDR3 has 15 amino acids. V was clipped by 0 bases and J by 1 base, with 8 bases between them.